These 23 T cell receptor beta chains were sequenced from one sample in a study of blood T cell repertoires in COVID-19 (dated by TCRdb to 2020 to 2021). Library construction relied on the immunoSEQ multiplex PCR assay. The clones in this table, taken by TCRdb from immuneACCESS, are in-frame only. Not every clone is retained; where verified, under half of the shortfall comes from an unresolved V gene, and the cause of the rest is unknown. The sample table lists some 80,000 clones, about 86% of them with a count of one. The ten most abundant clones make up about 45% of the sample. Material: peripheral blood. These receptor sequences come from an elderly man with acute or convalescent COVID-19.

The V gene is TRBV7-8, the J gene TRBJ1-1, with D possibly being TRBD1 (5 bases). Germline V gives CDR1 SGHVS, CDR2 FQNEAQ. V was cut by 5 bases and J by 6 bases, with 19 bases left in between. The CDR3 is made up of 15 amino acids. As DNA, the CDR3 is TGTGCCAGCAGCCGCTTACAGGCCCAAAGGGCTGAAGCTTTCTTT. Protein: CASSRLQAQRAEAFF. Combining the CDR3 with reference TRBV7-8 and TRBJ1-1 gives the whole variable domain GAGVSQSPRYKVAKRGQDVALRCDPISGHVSLFWYQQALGQGPEFLTYFQNEAQLDKSGLPSDRFFAERPEGSVSTLKIQRTQQEDSAVYLCASSRLQAQRAEAFFGQGTRLTVV.

This clone turned up a few times. V usage is TRBV9 and J usage is TRBJ2-3; tentative D call: TRBD2 (6 bases). This CDR3 has 15 amino acids. V gave up 0 bases and J gave up 2 bases, with 10 bases separating them. Germline CDR1 reads SGDLS; CDR2 reads YYNGEE. CDR3: CASSVVGGNTDTQYF. In DNA form, the CDR3 reads TGTGCCAGCAGCGTAGTAGGCGGGAACACAGATACGCAGTATTTT.

V is TRBV7-3 and J is TRBJ2-5, with 7 bases fitting TRBD1. Per the germline V gene, CDR1 is SGHTA and CDR2 is FQGTGA. This CDR3 has 13 amino acids. J was trimmed by 5 bases and V by 5 bases; bases with no gene match: 5. The CDR3 protein is CASSVGQLETQYF. The CDR3 DNA sequence: TGTGCCAGCAGCGTGGGACAGTTGGAGACCCAGTACTTC.

This clone has only a few counts. V is TRBV5-5 and J is TRBJ1-5, with D tentatively TRBD1 (5 bases). V was clipped by 0 bases and J by 0 bases, with 7 bases between them. The germline V gene encodes CDR1 SGHKS and CDR2 YYEKEE (reference sequence). The CDR3 is 15 amino acids. CDR3 loop: CASSLGQNSNQPQHF. DNA for the CDR3: TGTGCCAGCAGCTTGGGACAGAATAGCAATCAGCCCCAGCATTTT.

The chain is built from TRBV27 and TRBJ1-1; maybe TRBD1 (6 bases). The CDR3 is 15 residues long. Germline V gene data show CDR1 as MNHEY and CDR2 as SMNVEV (reference sequence). Trimming took 4 bases from V and 1 from J, leaving 13 bases between them. CDR3 sequence (DNA): TGTGCCAGCAGTTCCGGGGGGGCGCCGAACACTGAAGCTTTCTTT. This sequence encodes CASSSGGAPNTEAFF.

This clone was observed a handful of times. The V call is TRBV7-9, the J call TRBJ1-2; D is ambiguous. Trimming took off 3 bases at V and 6 bases at J, with 8 bases between the two ends. Germline V gene lookup returns CDR1 SEHNR and CDR2 FQNEAQ (reference sequence). This CDR3 has 12 amino acids. CDR3 bases: TGTGCCAGCAGCTTTCGGGGTGATGGCTACACCTTC. Translating gives CASSFRGDGYTF.

This clone turned up a few times. The chain is built from TRBV5-1 and TRBJ1-4; D remains unclear. From germline, CDR1 is SGHRS and CDR2 YFSETQ. The CDR3 has 13 amino acids. The germline V and J ends were trimmed by 4 bases and 8 bases, with 12 bases remaining between them. The CDR3 loop reads CASSREVREKLFF. CDR3 coding DNA: TGCGCCAGCAGCCGTGAGGTTAGGGAAAAACTGTTTTTT.

This clone was seen only a few times. The chain uses TRBV29-1 and TRBJ2-4, with 10 positions matching TRBD2. The germline V gene encodes CDR1 SQVTM and CDR2 ANQGSEA. The CDR3 sequence is 16 residues long. V dropped 0 bases and J dropped 9; count of bases not matched to a gene: 11. CDR3 in amino acids: CSVEDVASGRRGIQYF. The CDR3 coding sequence is TGCAGCGTTGAAGATGTGGCTAGCGGGAGAAGAGGCATTCAGTACTTC.

This chain uses TRBV2 with TRBJ2-1; 7 bases are shared with TRBD2. The V and J ends lost 2 bases and 4 bases, in that order; junction bases with no gene match: 5. This CDR3 region has 15 residues. The germline V gene encodes CDR1 SNHLY and CDR2 FYNNEI. The CDR3 sequence is CASSESGREYNEQFF. CDR3 bases: TGTGCCAGCAGTGAATCGGGGCGGGAGTACAATGAGCAGTTCTTC.

CDR3 protein: CASSSPETVDYEAFF. Written as DNA, the CDR3 is TGTGCCAGCAGTTCTCCCGAGACAGTCGATTATGAAGCTTTCTTT. J is TRBJ1-1 and V is TRBV28, with a possible D match to TRBD1 (5 bases). Germline CDR1 and CDR2: MDHEN and SYDVKM. The CDR3 is 15 residues long. The V and J ends lost 4 bases and 7 bases respectively, with 19 bases between them.

The chain uses TRBV28 and TRBJ2-2, with D tentatively TRBD2 (6 bases). This CDR3 has 15 residues. Deletions cut 3 bases from V and 3 bases from J, with 11 bases between. Germline V gene sequence: CDR1 MDHEN, CDR2 SYDVKM. The CDR3 reads CASSFQREDTGELFF. DNA of the CDR3: TGTGCCAGCAGTTTCCAAAGGGAGGACACCGGGGAGCTGTTTTTT.

The chain has TRBV5-1 and TRBJ2-4, with 8 nucleotides matching TRBD1. The CDR3 contains 14 residues. V trimming: 4 bases; J trimming: 6 bases; junction bases outside the gene matches: 6. Germline lookup yields CDR1 SGHRS and CDR2 YFSETQ. The CDR3 bases are TGCGCCAGCAGCCCGTCGGGACAGGCAAACATTCAGTACTTC. It specifies CASSPSGQANIQYF.

The chain employs TRBV5-1 and TRBJ2-1; the D is unclear. The length of the CDR3 is 14 residues. V gave up 0 bases and J gave up 6 bases, with 10 bases separating them. Germline assignment: CDR1 SGHRS and CDR2 YFSETQ. The CDR3 bases are TGCGCCAGCAGCTTGGTGTTGCGCGGCAATGAGCAGTTCTTC. Protein: CASSLVLRGNEQFF.

The CDR3 is CASSQFGGVQNTEAFF. CDR3 nucleotides: TGCGCCAGCAGCCAGTTTGGGGGGGTGCAGAACACTGAAGCTTTCTTT. The chain carries TRBV4-3 and TRBJ1-1; tentative D call: TRBD1 (5 bases). This CDR3 has 16 amino acids. Deletions cut 3 bases from V and 1 base from J, with 15 bases between. Germline V lookup: CDR1 LGHNA, CDR2 YSLEER.

In its sample, this clone was seen once. The chain combines TRBV5-4 with TRBJ2-1; D possibly corresponds to TRBD2 (6 bases). V lost 4 bases, J lost 10 bases, and 21 bases lay in between. Germline V gives CDR1 SGHNT, CDR2 YYREEE (reference sequence). The length of the CDR3 is 15 residues. The CDR3 reads CASSPSGGTPSEQFF. The CDR3 nucleotides read TGTGCCAGCAGCCCGTCTGGCGGGACCCCCTCGGAGCAGTTCTTC.

The chain uses TRBV5-6 and TRBJ2-5; 12 bases agree with TRBD2. Trimming at V came to 3 bases and at J to 5 bases, leaving 5 bases not matched to a gene. The CDR3 loop spans 15 amino acids. CDR1 and CDR2 from the germline V gene are SGHDT and YYEEEE. DNA of the CDR3: TGTGCCAGCAGCTCTCTAGCGGGAGGGGGGGAGACCCAGTACTTC. Translating gives CASSSLAGGGETQYF.

The chain links TRBV28 to TRBJ2-3; TRBD2 matches 16 bases. Trimming at V came to 8 bases and at J to 3 bases, leaving 8 bases not matched to a gene. CDR3 size: 17 residues. CDR1 MDHEN and CDR2 SYDVKM come from the germline V gene. CDR3 coding DNA: TGTGCCAGCGGGGGACTAGCGGGAGGGCCGTATACAGATACGCAGTATTTT. This gives the protein CASGGLAGGPYTDTQYF.

The J gene is TRBJ1-6, the V gene TRBV6-5, with TRBD1 identical over 7 bases. The CDR3 runs to 14 residues. Trimming removed 6 bases from V and 8 bases from J; junction bases left unmatched: 7. The germline gives CDR1 MNHEY, CDR2 SVGAGI. CDR3 amino acids: CASRIQGIDSPLHF. The CDR3 DNA follows: TGTGCCAGCAGAATACAGGGGATCGATTCACCCCTCCACTTT.

This chain connects TRBV5-1 to TRBJ1-3, with D maybe TRBD1 (5 bases). The CDR3 has 17 amino acids. The V gene lost 4 bases and the J gene lost 2 bases, with 19 bases spanning the gap. CDR1 is SGHRS and CDR2 is YFSETQ in the germline V gene. The CDR3 region has the DNA TGCGCCAGCAGCCCTGGCCCCCGGAGGGGTGCTGGAAACACCATATATTTT. Protein product: CASSPGPRRGAGNTIYF.

This clone was counted between two and nine times. The chain employs TRBV29-1 and TRBJ1-5, with 12 bases fitting TRBD1. After removal of 4 bases from V and 2 bases from J, the junction contained 9 bases not matched to a gene. This CDR3 spans 17 amino acids. Germline-derived CDR1 and CDR2 are SQVTM and ANQGSEA. CDR3 nucleotides: TGCAGCGTTGTGGGGGACAGGGGGCGCGTGGGCAATCAGCCCCAGCATTTT. Its translation is CSVVGDRGRVGNQPQHF.

The rearrangement uses TRBV7-9 and TRBJ1-2; 8 nucleotides agree with TRBD1. The CDR3 totals 14 residues. Looked up from germline, CDR1 is SEHNR and CDR2 is FQNEAQ (reference sequence). V trimming: 6 bases; J trimming: 4 bases; junction bases outside the gene matches: 7. The DNA for the CDR3 is TGTGCCAGCAGTCAGGGGGCGCTTACCTATGGCTACACCTTC. As protein: CASSQGALTYGYTF.

The chain employs TRBV28 and TRBJ1-5; no clear D. Trimming took 2 bases from V and 6 from J, leaving 11 bases between them. Germline CDR1 and CDR2: MDHEN and SYDVKM. The CDR3 is 14 amino acids. CDR3 loop: CASSLIGSVQPQHF. CDR3 sequence (DNA): TGTGCCAGCAGTTTAATCGGGTCAGTTCAGCCCCAGCATTTT. The variable domain in full, with the rest retrieved from reference TRBV28 and TRBJ1-5, is DVKVTQSSRYLVKRTGEKVFLECVQDMDHENMFWYRQDPGLGLRLIYFSYDVKMKEKGDIPEGYSVSREKKERFSLILESASTNQTSMYLCASSLIGSVQPQHFGDGTRLSIL.

V usage is TRBV5-4 and J usage is TRBJ1-6; no clear D gene. Trimming removed 2 bases from V and 6 bases from J, with 12 bases in between. Germline loops: CDR1 SGHNT, CDR2 YYREEE (reference sequence). The CDR3 sequence is 15 residues long. CDR3: CASSFGGQVNSPLHF. DNA for the CDR3: TGTGCCAGCAGCTTTGGAGGCCAGGTTAATTCACCCCTCCACTTT.